The 8 T cell receptor beta chains reported below all come from one sample, sequenced in a study of prognosis after radiotherapy for stage I lung cancer. Researchers used two-round multiplex PCR to amplify TCR beta CDR3 starting from genomic DNA. It was primers specific to each TRBV and TRBJ gene that first-round PCR used. TCRdb itself ran the multiplex PCR reads through MiXCR, one entry per CDR3 protein. The profile shows approximately 26,000 distinct CDR3 sequences, approximately 39% of them singletons. The specimen comprised PBMCs, sampled before or after stereotactic body radiation therapy (not recorded which). Receptors were obtained from a donor at least 50 years old with non-small cell lung cancer.

Points on this clonotype: Since the CDR3 does not end with the conserved phenylalanine or tryptophan, this likely comes from a read error. The chain recombines TRBV5-1 with TRBJ1-2; 7 nucleotides align to TRBD1. The CDR3 consists of 14 residues. Germline V gene lookup returns CDR1 SGHRS and CDR2 YFSETQ. CDR3 DNA: TGCACCAGCAGCTTACAAGGAACAGGGGAAGGCTACACCTTA. It encodes CTSSLQGTGEGYTL.

About this clonotype: This may stem from a read error, because a much larger clone lies one nucleotide away. The gene calls are TRBV5-1 and TRBJ2-7, with TRBD1 matching 7 bases. The V gene's germline CDR1 is SGHRS and CDR2 YFSETQ. The CDR3 is 14 amino acids. Germline trimming cut 4 bases from V and 6 bases from J; bases unmatched to any gene: 10. The CDR3 DNA reads as TGCGCCAGCAGCAGGGCAGGGGGTCGCCCCGAGCAGTACTTC. Encoded protein: CASSRAGGRPEQYF.

The V and J genes are TRBV24-1 and TRBJ1-2; 8 bases map to TRBD1. The trim removed 6 bases at V and 4 bases at J, leaving 9 bases unmatched. The CDR3 totals 15 residues. CDR1 is KGHDR and CDR2 is SFDVKD in the germline V gene. Here the CDR3 DNA reads TGTGCCACCAGTTACTGGACCGGGACAGGCTATGGCTACACCTTC. Translated: CATSYWTGTGYGYTF.

At least ten counts were recorded for this clonotype. The rearrangement joins TRBV19 to TRBJ2-3; D remains unclear. CDR1 and CDR2 (germline): LNHDA, SQIVND (reference sequence). V lost 5 bases, J lost 0 bases, and 12 bases lay in between. The CDR3 totals 15 residues. The CDR3, as DNA: TGTGCCAGTAGTCTCAGCTCGGACAGCACAGATACGCAGTATTTT. Its protein product is CASSLSSDSTDTQYF.

This clonotype has at least ten counts. The rearrangement uses TRBV5-6 and TRBJ2-7; 9 bases are a match to TRBD2. Germline V gives CDR1 SGHDT, CDR2 YYEEEE. J gave up 3 bases and V 2 bases, and 6 bases lay outside the gene matches. This CDR3 region has 15 residues. CDR3 nucleotide sequence: TGTGCCAGCAGCTTACCGGGACTAGCCTTCTACGAGCAGTACTTC. Its translation: CASSLPGLAFYEQYF. The whole variable domain, filled in from reference TRBV5-6 and TRBJ2-7, reads DAGVTQSPTHLIKTRGQQVTLRCSPKSGHDTVSWYQQALGQGPQFIFQYYEEEERQRGNFPDRFSGHQFPNYSSELNVNALLLGDSALYLCASSLPGLAFYEQYFGPGTRLTVT.

The chain carries TRBV20-1 and TRBJ1-4, with D perhaps matching TRBD1 (6 bases). CDR1 and CDR2 from the germline V gene are DFQATT and SNEGSKA (reference sequence). This CDR3 comprises 17 residues. V gave up 0 bases and J gave up 0 bases, with 14 bases separating them. CDR3 DNA sequence: TGCAGTGCTAGAGATATGTTTAGGGGGTCAACTAATGAAAAACTGTTTTTT. Its protein product is CSARDMFRGSTNEKLFF.

The chain uses TRBV25-1 and TRBJ1-2, with D possibly being TRBD1 (6 bases). CDR1 is MGHDK, CDR2 SYGVNS, per germline. The V end lost 4 bases, the J end lost 6 bases, and 12 bases lay between the germline ends. The CDR3 contains 13 residues. The CDR3 region has the DNA TGTGCCAGCAGTGGGTGGGGGGCGGATGGCTACACCTTC. It encodes CASSGWGADGYTF.

This clonotype was recorded at least ten times. The chain uses TRBV7-8 and TRBJ2-5; no firm D call. Germline values: CDR1 SGHVS, CDR2 FQNEAQ. The CDR3 runs to 12 residues. The V and J ends lost 3 bases and 5 bases respectively, with 7 bases between them. The CDR3, as DNA: TGTGCCAGCAGCTTGAGCAGGGAGACCCAGTACTTC. Amino acids: CASSLSRETQYF.